The 32 T cell receptor beta chains below come from one sample, sequenced in a study of cytomegalovirus exposure and HLA in healthy donors (dated by TCRdb to about 2017). The library was made by the immunoSEQ multiplex PCR assay. The multiplex PCR relied on a mix of 60 forward primers for TCR Vbeta segments and 13 reverse primers for TCR Jbeta segments. TCRdb mirrors the immuneACCESS table, restricted to in-frame sequences. Some clones are absent from its copies; in checked studies, under half trace to an unresolved V gene, and the reason for the others is unknown. This sample is represented by some 200,000 clones; 75% to 80% of them were singletons. The ten largest make up about 3% of the sample. Sequencing was performed on PBMCs. The receptors shown here come from a female donor in good health and CMV-seronegative.

CDR3 loop: CASSEYMTEGEKLFF. CDR3 in DNA: TGTGCCAGCAGTGAATATATGACAGAAGGTGAAAAACTGTTTTTT. This rearrangement joins TRBV25-1 to TRBJ1-4; maybe TRBD1 (5 bases). Per germline, CDR1 MGHDK and CDR2 SYGVNS. The CDR3 is 15 amino acids. Trimming took off 0 bases at V and 7 bases at J, with 12 bases between the two ends.

V usage is TRBV2 and J usage is TRBJ1-5; D is undetermined. Trimming pared 4 bases from V and 3 bases from J, leaving 10 bases between. Germline assignment: CDR1 SNHLY and CDR2 FYNNEI. The CDR3 has 14 residues. CDR3 residues: CASSGPGANQPQHF. In nucleotides, the CDR3 is TGTGCCAGCAGTGGTCCGGGTGCCAATCAGCCCCAGCATTTT.

The J gene is TRBJ2-2, the V gene TRBV9; D perhaps matches TRBD1 (6 bases). From germline, CDR1 is SGDLS and CDR2 YYNGEE. V dropped 0 bases and J dropped 6 bases, with 9 bases sitting between them. The CDR3 contains 14 residues. CDR3 nucleotide sequence: TGTGCCAGCAGCGTAGATGGGGGCCCCGGGGAGCTGTTTTTT. Its protein is CASSVDGGPGELFF.

The genes are TRBV30 and TRBJ2-2; 9 positions agree with TRBD1. The germline CDR1 and CDR2 sequences are GTSNPN and SVGIG (reference sequence). V shed 1 base and J 4 bases; nucleotides not matched to a gene: 7. The CDR3 contains 16 residues. CDR3 region: CAWSGTGTGSTGELFF. CDR3 DNA: TGTGCCTGGAGTGGGACCGGGACAGGGAGCACCGGGGAGCTGTTTTTT.

This sequence joins TRBV5-4 and TRBJ1-1; no definite D call. Trimming pared 4 bases from V and 1 base from J, leaving 8 bases between. This CDR3 contains 13 residues. The germline gives CDR1 SGHNT, CDR2 YYREEE (reference sequence). The CDR3 DNA reads as TGTGCCAGCAGCCCTCAGTCGAACACTGAAGCTTTCTTT. Translated, it gives CASSPQSNTEAFF.

This chain uses TRBV5-1 with TRBJ2-7; D might be TRBD2 (5 bases). The CDR3 is made up of 14 amino acids. Germline loops: CDR1 SGHRS, CDR2 YFSETQ. V lost 0 bases and J lost 2, with 9 bases in between. The CDR3 region has the DNA TGCGCCAGCAGCTTGGAATCCGGGGCCTACGAGCAGTACTTC. The encoded protein is CASSLESGAYEQYF.

The V call is TRBV28, the J call TRBJ1-2, with a possible D match to TRBD1 (6 bases). The CDR3 spans 16 residues. V lost 6 bases and J lost 4, with 21 bases in between. In germline, CDR1 is MDHEN, CDR2 SYDVKM. CDR3 region: CASSSVGGQGIYGYTF. The CDR3 nucleotides are TGTGCCAGCAGCTCCGTCGGGGGGCAGGGGATCTATGGCTACACCTTC.

This sequence joins TRBV6-1 and TRBJ1-1; possibly TRBD1 for D (5 bases). Per germline, CDR1 MNHNS and CDR2 SASEGT. V was clipped by 6 bases and J by 8 bases, with 22 bases between them. CDR3 length equals 15 residues. In nucleotides, the CDR3 is TGTGCCAGCAGCCTGAGCCCGACGGGGGTCGGGGAAGCTTTCTTT. It translates to CASSLSPTGVGEAFF.

This clone was seen just once. This chain joins TRBV6-1 and TRBJ2-7, with D perhaps TRBD1 (5 bases). This CDR3 region has 13 residues. Germline loops: CDR1 MNHNS, CDR2 SASEGT. The V end lost 8 bases, the J end lost 2 bases, and 13 bases lay between the germline ends. The CDR3 loop reads CASEGDSPYEQYF. CDR3 sequence (DNA): TGTGCCAGCGAAGGAGACAGCCCCTACGAGCAGTACTTC.

The chain has TRBV27 and TRBJ2-7; possible D gene TRBD2, 5 bases. This CDR3 region has 13 residues. The V gene's germline CDR1 is MNHEY and CDR2 SMNVEV (reference sequence). V was clipped by 0 bases and J by 2 bases, with 5 bases between them. The CDR3 protein is CASSLSGAYEQYF. CDR3 DNA: TGTGCCAGCAGTTTATCGGGAGCCTACGAGCAGTACTTC.

The gene calls are TRBV9 and TRBJ2-5; the match to TRBD1 covers 10 bases. The end of the DNA is better explained by TRBJ2-7, so the J call may be wrong. Germline values: CDR1 SGDLS, CDR2 YYNGEE. This CDR3 is built from 15 residues. CDR3 DNA: TGTGCCAGCAGCCCTACTGGGACAGGGGTGGGCGAGCAGTACTTC. As protein: CASSPTGTGVGEQYF.

This chain joins TRBV6-6 and TRBJ2-7; TRBD2 matches at 8 bases. The CDR3 runs 15 residues. Germline CDR1 and CDR2: MNHNY and SVGAGI (reference sequence). V shed 4 bases, J shed 4 bases, and the junction held 9 bases outside the gene matches. The CDR3 here is CASSSRISGKYEQYF. In nucleotides, the CDR3 is TGTGCCAGCAGTTCTCGGATTAGCGGGAAGTACGAGCAGTACTTC.

The J gene is TRBJ1-6, the V gene TRBV30; D remains unclear. Trimming took off 1 base at V and 9 bases at J, with 13 bases between the two ends. CDR1 and CDR2 (germline): GTSNPN, SVGIG (reference sequence). This CDR3 has 14 amino acids. CDR3 residues: CAWSEMGFLSPLHF. CDR3 DNA sequence: TGTGCCTGGAGTGAAATGGGCTTTCTTTCACCCCTCCACTTT.

In nucleotides, the CDR3 is TGCAGCGTTGAAGATCGGCGGGGAGGAGAGACCCAGTACTTC. Protein product: CSVEDRRGGETQYF. V is TRBV29-1 and J is TRBJ2-5, with D possibly TRBD2 on 6 matching bases. CDR1 is SQVTM and CDR2 is ANQGSEA in the germline V gene. V gave up 0 bases and J gave up 4 bases, with 12 bases separating them. This CDR3 contains 14 residues. Supplemented by reference TRBV29-1 and TRBJ2-5, the full variable domain reads SAVISQKPSRDICQRGTSLTIQCQVDSQVTMMFWYRQQPGQSLTLIATANQGSEATYESGFVIDKFPISRPNLTFSTLTVSNMSPEDSSIYLCSVEDRRGGETQYFGPGTRLLVL.

The chain has TRBV28 and TRBJ2-7; TRBD1 matches 7 bases. The CDR3 sequence is 13 residues long. J lost 5 bases, V lost 6 bases, and 7 bases had no gene match. Germline CDR1 reads MDHEN; CDR2 reads SYDVKM. As DNA, the CDR3 is TGTGCCAGCAGAGAACAGGGGAGACACGAGCAGTACTTC. It encodes CASREQGRHEQYF.

This sequence joins TRBV5-4 and TRBJ2-1; D is unclear. V lost 3 bases and J 0 bases, leaving 10 bases between the germline ends. This CDR3 has 15 residues. Germline assignment: CDR1 SGHNT and CDR2 YYREEE (reference sequence). The CDR3 region is CASSSPRVSYNEQFF. CDR3 sequence (DNA): TGTGCCAGCAGCTCCCCTAGAGTCTCCTACAATGAGCAGTTCTTC.

The chain links TRBV6-6 to TRBJ2-3; D gene ambiguous. CDR3 length: 11 residues. V gave up 10 bases and J gave up 2 bases, with 7 bases separating them. Germline V lookup: CDR1 MNHNY, CDR2 SVGAGI (reference sequence). The CDR3, as DNA: TGTGCCACCTTGGCCACAGATACGCAGTATTTT. Protein sequence: CATLATDTQYF.

The chain links TRBV7-2 to TRBJ2-5; tentative D call: TRBD2 (5 bases). Germline lookup yields CDR1 SGHTA and CDR2 FQGNSA. The CDR3 is 14 amino acids. V lost 3 bases to trimming and J lost 5 bases, with 13 bases between them. CDR3 DNA: TGTGCCAGCAGCTTTGGACGGTCGGGGGAGACCCAGTACTTC. Amino acids: CASSFGRSGETQYF.

This clone has more than one count but fewer than ten. V is TRBV5-6 and J is TRBJ2-7; 9 bases match TRBD1. In germline, CDR1 is SGHDT, CDR2 YYEEEE. The CDR3 consists of 14 residues. J lost 3 bases, V lost 3 bases, and 4 bases had no gene match. CDR3 loop: CASSSQTGGYEQYF. In nucleotides, the CDR3 is TGTGCCAGCAGCTCCCAGACAGGGGGCTACGAGCAGTACTTC.

This sequence joins TRBV9 and TRBJ2-2, with D perhaps TRBD2 (5 bases). CDR1 is SGDLS, CDR2 YYNGEE, per germline. The CDR3 has 16 residues. Trimming shortened V by 6 bases and J by 3 bases, and 18 bases separated the two germline ends. As DNA, the CDR3 is TGTGCCAGCACCGGCGGGTTCGGCAGTTACACCGGGGAGCTGTTTTTT. Its protein is CASTGGFGSYTGELFF.

The chain has TRBV21-1 and TRBJ2-1; the table's D call TRBD1 went unverified against the DNA. TRBV21-1 is assigned pseudogene status. The CDR3 is 17 residues long. The CDR3 DNA reads as TGTGCCAGCAGCAATCTATCTACCGGGACAGAGAACAATGAGCAGTTCTTC. This encodes CASSNLSTGTENNEQFF.

The rearrangement links TRBV28 to TRBJ1-1; D unresolved. The CDR3 totals 16 residues. Germline lookup yields CDR1 MDHEN and CDR2 SYDVKM. V lost 6 bases, J lost 4 bases, and 21 bases lay in between. CDR3 sequence reads: CASSPRAGSSRTEAFF. CDR3 coding DNA: TGTGCCAGCAGCCCCCGTGCGGGTTCGAGTCGCACTGAAGCTTTCTTT.

This rearrangement joins TRBV11-2 to TRBJ1-6; D is perhaps TRBD1 (6 bases). Germline-derived CDR1 and CDR2 are SGHAT and FQNNGV. This CDR3 is built from 16 residues. Trimming cost V 1 base and J 6 bases, with 13 bases left between them. The CDR3 region has the DNA TGTGCCAGCAGCTTAGTTCGCGACAGGAGTAATTCACCCCTCCACTTT. Protein product: CASSLVRDRSNSPLHF.

For this clone: The junction differs from germline at one of its ends, possibly a read error. The chain links TRBV6-5 to TRBJ2-1; 8 bases match TRBD1. The CDR3 contains 13 residues. Germline values: CDR1 MNHEY, CDR2 SVGAGI. The CDR3 DNA sequence: TGTGCCAGCACCCCAGGGGGCCCAAATGAGCAGCTCTTC. Its protein is CASTPGGPNEQLF.

The chain joins TRBV5-3 to TRBJ1-3, with 9 bases identical to TRBD1. TRBV5-3 is given ORF status, its function remaining uncertain. With 4 bases clipped from V and 3 bases from J, the junction kept 5 bases outside the gene matches. The CDR3 length is 15 residues. CDR3 region: CARSVTGGSGNTIYF. Written as DNA, the CDR3 is TGTGCCAGAAGCGTAACAGGGGGCAGTGGAAACACCATATATTTT.

Written as DNA, the CDR3 is TGCGCCAGCAGCCAAGATCATCTAGCCGTCGGGAACGAGCAGTACTTC. Translated: CASSQDHLAVGNEQYF. This chain connects TRBV4-3 to TRBJ2-7, with TRBD2 as a possible D gene (5 bases). Trimming shortened V by 0 bases and J by 5 bases, and 17 bases separated the two germline ends. Germline CDR1 and CDR2: LGHNA and YSLEER. This CDR3 has 16 amino acids.

This clone turned up a few times. This chain uses TRBV6-5 with TRBJ1-2, with TRBD1 as a possible D gene (6 bases). This CDR3 is 13 amino acids long. CDR1 is MNHEY, CDR2 SVGAGI, per germline. Trimming cost V 6 bases and J 5 bases, with 13 bases left between them. The CDR3: CASRAGQSYGYTF. DNA of the CDR3: TGTGCCAGCAGGGCTGGACAGTCGTATGGCTACACCTTC.

V and J are TRBV6-6 and TRBJ2-6; a weak D match, TRBD2 (6 bases). V was trimmed by 2 bases and J by 3 bases, leaving 8 bases between them. The CDR3 length is 15 residues. The germline V gene has CDR1 MNHNY and CDR2 SVGAGI (reference sequence). The DNA for the CDR3 is TGTGCCAGCAGTTACCGGGGGAATGGGGCCAACGTCCTGACTTTC. Translation gives CASSYRGNGANVLTF.

The chain is built from TRBV18 and TRBJ2-5; D is unclear. The CDR3 is made up of 14 amino acids. V was cut by 3 bases and J by 1 base, with 9 bases left in between. Germline loops: CDR1 KGHSH, CDR2 LQKENI. The DNA of the CDR3 is TGTGCCAGCTCACCTATCCAACTCCAAGAGACCCAGTACTTC. This gives the protein CASSPIQLQETQYF.

The chain combines TRBV6-5 with TRBJ1-5; no clear D gene. From germline, CDR1 is MNHEY and CDR2 SVGAGI. Trimming shortened V by 8 bases and J by 5 bases, and 7 bases separated the two germline ends. The CDR3 is 11 residues long. CDR3 protein: CASGWYQPQHF. In DNA form, the CDR3 reads TGTGCCAGCGGCTGGTATCAGCCCCAGCATTTT.

The chain employs TRBV7-9 and TRBJ1-2; TRBD1 matches 11 bases. Germline CDR1 is SEHNR and CDR2 is FQNEAQ (reference sequence). CDR3 length equals 16 residues. V shed 1 base and J 6 bases; nucleotides not matched to a gene: 7. Here the CDR3 reads CASSLDGTGGLNGYTF. CDR3 coding DNA: TGTGCCAGCAGCTTAGATGGGACAGGGGGACTTAATGGCTACACCTTC.

This clone showed up just a few times. The rearrangement links TRBV11-3 to TRBJ1-1, with 8 bases identical to TRBD1. This CDR3 comprises 15 residues. CDR1 SGHNT and CDR2 YENEEA come from the germline V gene. V lost 2 bases and J lost 2; bases outside the gene matches: 4. The CDR3 spells CASSLPGQGNTEAFF. CDR3 sequence (DNA): TGTGCCAGCAGCTTACCAGGACAGGGAAACACTGAAGCTTTCTTT.